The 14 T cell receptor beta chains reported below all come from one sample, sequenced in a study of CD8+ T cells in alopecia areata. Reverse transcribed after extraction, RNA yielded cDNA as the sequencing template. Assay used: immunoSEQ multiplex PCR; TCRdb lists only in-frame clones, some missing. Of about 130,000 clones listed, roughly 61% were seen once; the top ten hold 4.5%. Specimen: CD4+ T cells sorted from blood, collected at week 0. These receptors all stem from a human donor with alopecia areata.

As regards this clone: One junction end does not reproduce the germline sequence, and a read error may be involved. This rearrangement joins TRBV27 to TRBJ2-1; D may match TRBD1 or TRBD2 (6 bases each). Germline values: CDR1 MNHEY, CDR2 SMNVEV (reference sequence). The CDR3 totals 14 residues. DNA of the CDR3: TGTGCCAGCAGTCTATCAGGGGCGGGGAATGAGCAGTTCTTC. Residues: CASSLSGAGNEQFF.

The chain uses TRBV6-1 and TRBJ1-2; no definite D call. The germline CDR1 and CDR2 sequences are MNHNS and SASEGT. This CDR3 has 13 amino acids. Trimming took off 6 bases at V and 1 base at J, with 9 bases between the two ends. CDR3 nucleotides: TGTGCCAGCAGGCAGGACGGTAACTATGGCTACACCTTC. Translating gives CASRQDGNYGYTF.

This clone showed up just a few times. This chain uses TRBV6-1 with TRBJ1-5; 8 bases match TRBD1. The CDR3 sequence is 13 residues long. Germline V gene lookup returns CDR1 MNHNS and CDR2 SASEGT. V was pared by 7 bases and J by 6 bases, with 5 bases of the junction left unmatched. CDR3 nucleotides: TGTGCCAGCACTACAGGGGGGGGTCAGCCCCAGCATTTT. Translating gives CASTTGGGQPQHF.

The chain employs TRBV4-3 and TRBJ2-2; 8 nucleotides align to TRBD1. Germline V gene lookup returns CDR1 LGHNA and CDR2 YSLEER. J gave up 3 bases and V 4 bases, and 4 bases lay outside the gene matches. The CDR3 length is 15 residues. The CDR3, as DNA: TGCGCCAGCAGCCTCCAGACAGGGGACACCGGGGAGCTGTTTTTT. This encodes CASSLQTGDTGELFF.

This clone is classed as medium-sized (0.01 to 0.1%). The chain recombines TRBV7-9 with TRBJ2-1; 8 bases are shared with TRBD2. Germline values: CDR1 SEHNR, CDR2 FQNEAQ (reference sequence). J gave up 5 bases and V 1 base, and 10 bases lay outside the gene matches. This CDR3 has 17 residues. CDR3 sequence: CASSLVAGGPGDNEQFF. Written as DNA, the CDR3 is TGTGCCAGCAGCTTAGTTGCGGGGGGCCCCGGAGACAATGAGCAGTTCTTC.

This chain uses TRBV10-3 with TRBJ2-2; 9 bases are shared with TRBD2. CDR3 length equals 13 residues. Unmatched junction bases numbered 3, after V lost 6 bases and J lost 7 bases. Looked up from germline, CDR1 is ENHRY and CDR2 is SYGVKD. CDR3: CAIRATSGGELFF. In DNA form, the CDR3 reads TGTGCCATCAGGGCGACTAGCGGCGGGGAGCTGTTTTTT.

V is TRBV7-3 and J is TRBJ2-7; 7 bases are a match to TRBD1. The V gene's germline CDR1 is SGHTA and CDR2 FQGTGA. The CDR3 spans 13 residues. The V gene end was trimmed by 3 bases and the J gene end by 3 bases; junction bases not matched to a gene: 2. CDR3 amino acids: CASSLTGNYEQYF. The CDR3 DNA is TGTGCCAGCAGCTTGACAGGGAACTACGAGCAGTACTTC.

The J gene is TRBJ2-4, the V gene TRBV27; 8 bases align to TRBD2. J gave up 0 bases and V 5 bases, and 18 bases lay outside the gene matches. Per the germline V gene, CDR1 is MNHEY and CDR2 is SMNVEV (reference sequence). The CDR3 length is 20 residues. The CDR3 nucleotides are TGTGCCAGCAGTCCACGCGTTATGTGGTTAGCGGGGCTAGCCAAAAACATTCAGTACTTC. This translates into CASSPRVMWLAGLAKNIQYF.

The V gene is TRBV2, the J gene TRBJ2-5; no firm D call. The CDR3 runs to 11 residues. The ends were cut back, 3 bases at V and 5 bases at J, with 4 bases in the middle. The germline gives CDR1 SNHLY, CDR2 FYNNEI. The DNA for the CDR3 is TGTGCCAGCAGTGATCGGGAGACCCAGTACTTC. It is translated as CASSDRETQYF.

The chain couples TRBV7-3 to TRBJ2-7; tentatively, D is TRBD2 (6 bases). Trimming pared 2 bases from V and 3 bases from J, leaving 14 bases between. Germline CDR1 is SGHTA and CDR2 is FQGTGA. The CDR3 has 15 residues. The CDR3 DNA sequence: TGTGCCAGCAGCTTATTACCGGGCGGGAACTACGAGCAGTACTTC. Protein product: CASSLLPGGNYEQYF.

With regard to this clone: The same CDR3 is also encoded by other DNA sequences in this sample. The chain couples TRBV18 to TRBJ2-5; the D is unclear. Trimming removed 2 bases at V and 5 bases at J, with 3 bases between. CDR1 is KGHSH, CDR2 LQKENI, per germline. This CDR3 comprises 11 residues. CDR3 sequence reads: CASSPGETQYF. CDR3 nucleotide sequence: TGTGCCAGCTCACCAGGGGAGACCCAGTACTTC.

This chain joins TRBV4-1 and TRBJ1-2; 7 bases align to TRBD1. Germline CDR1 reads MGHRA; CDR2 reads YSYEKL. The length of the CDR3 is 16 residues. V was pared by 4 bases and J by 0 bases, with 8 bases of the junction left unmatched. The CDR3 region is CASSPRQGTANYGYTF. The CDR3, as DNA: TGCGCCAGCAGCCCTCGACAGGGCACGGCTAACTATGGCTACACCTTC.

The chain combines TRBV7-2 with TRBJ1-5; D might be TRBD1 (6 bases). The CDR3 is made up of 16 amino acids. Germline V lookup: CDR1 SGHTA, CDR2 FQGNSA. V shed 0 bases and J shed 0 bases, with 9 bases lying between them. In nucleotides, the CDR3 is TGTGCCAGCAGCTTAGCGGGGGCTTATAGCAATCAGCCCCAGCATTTT. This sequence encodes CASSLAGAYSNQPQHF.

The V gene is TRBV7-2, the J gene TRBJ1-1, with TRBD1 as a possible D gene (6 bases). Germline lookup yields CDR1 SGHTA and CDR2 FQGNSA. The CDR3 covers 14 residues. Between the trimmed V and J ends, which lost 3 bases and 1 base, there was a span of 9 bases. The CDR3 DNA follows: TGTGCCAGCAGCTTCGGGGGCAGGAACACTGAAGCTTTCTTT. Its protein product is CASSFGGRNTEAFF.